These 20 T cell receptor beta chains were sequenced from one sample in a study of CXCR3-negative and CXCR3-positive naive CD8 T cells. 5' RACE with UMI labels generated the TRB cDNA libraries. TCRdb re-called the 5' RACE reads and gives one entry per CDR3 protein, without DNA. Here the sample table reports some 49,000 distinct CDR3 sequences. Sequencing used naive CXCR3- CD8+ T cells from blood. As for subset: CD45RO-CCR7+CD27+CD95- naive CD8+ T cells lacking CXCR3 (TNR3-). These receptors all come from a human donor in good health. Some clones in this sample may be carry-over from other donors' samples.

The gene calls are TRBV29-1 and TRBJ2-7; the TRBD1 assignment by TCRdb is unverifiable without DNA. Looked up from germline, CDR1 is SQVTM and CDR2 is ANQGSEA. This CDR3 comprises 15 residues. The CDR3: CSVEYRGQGDYEQYF.

The chain links TRBV20-1 to TRBJ2-7; TCRdb selects TRBD1, and the lack of DNA leaves this call unchecked. Germline CDR1 DFQATT, CDR2 SNEGSKA (reference sequence). The CDR3 has 14 amino acids. The CDR3 sequence: CSALGGLSSYEQYF.

V is TRBV7-4 and J is TRBJ2-7; as DNA is missing, the TRBD1 call by TCRdb cannot be tested. Germline values: CDR1 SGHVT, CDR2 SQSDAQ. This CDR3 contains 18 residues. CDR3 residues: CASSDHQTEGDPTREQYF.

The rearrangement uses TRBV5-1 and TRBJ1-3; as DNA is missing, the TRBD1 call by TCRdb cannot be tested. Germline lookup yields CDR1 SGHRS and CDR2 YFSETQ. This CDR3 has 13 residues. The CDR3 here is CASSLGTDDTIYF.

Frequency places this clonotype as medium-sized. J is TRBJ1-4 and V is TRBV7-8; TCRdb picks TRBD1, but there is no DNA to check that call. CDR3 size: 15 residues. Germline loops: CDR1 SGHVS, CDR2 FQNEAQ. CDR3 sequence: CASSLVLGVGEKLFF.

V and J are TRBV28 and TRBJ2-3. The CDR3 consists of 14 residues. Germline V lookup: CDR1 MDHEN, CDR2 SYDVKM. The CDR3 region is CASSFGRLTDTQYF. Based on the CDR3 plus reference TRBV28 and TRBJ2-3, the full variable domain is DVKVTQSSRYLVKRTGEKVFLECVQDMDHENMFWYRQDPGLGLRLIYFSYDVKMKEKGDIPEGYSVSREKKERFSLILESASTNQTSMYLCASSFGRLTDTQYFGPGTRLTVL.

The gene calls are TRBV11-2 and TRBJ2-5. Germline values: CDR1 SGHAT, CDR2 FQNNGV. There are 15 residues in the CDR3. CDR3: CASSLGDRAQETQYF.

The rearrangement uses TRBV20-1 and TRBJ1-1. Germline CDR1 and CDR2: DFQATT and SNEGSKA (reference sequence). The CDR3 sequence is 13 residues long. The CDR3 is CSARLMEGTEAFF.

This chain joins TRBV24-1 and TRBJ2-3; the TCRdb call, TRBD2, lacks DNA for checking. Germline V gives CDR1 KGHDR, CDR2 SFDVKD. The CDR3 totals 15 residues. CDR3 sequence: CATSDPGTTGDTQYF.

This chain links TRBV29-1 with TRBJ2-2; TCRdb proposes TRBD2, but this gene call is untestable without DNA. The CDR3 has 14 amino acids. Germline CDR1 is SQVTM and CDR2 is ANQGSEA. The CDR3 protein is CSVPGTTNTGELFF.

V is TRBV15 and J is TRBJ2-3; TCRdb returns TRBD1, unconfirmable since there is no DNA. This CDR3 has 16 amino acids. Germline V gene lookup returns CDR1 LNHNV and CDR2 YYDKDF (reference sequence). CDR3 sequence: CATSSGGRFFTDTQYF.

J is TRBJ2-3 and V is TRBV28; as DNA is missing, the TRBD1 call by TCRdb cannot be tested. The CDR3 spans 16 residues. Germline-derived CDR1 and CDR2 are MDHEN and SYDVKM. CDR3 amino acids: CASSLWGTGGVDTQYF.

This rearrangement joins TRBV6-5 to TRBJ2-1; TCRdb reports TRBD1, a call that lacks DNA to check it against. The CDR3 runs to 17 residues. In germline, CDR1 is MNHEY, CDR2 SVGAGI. The CDR3 loop reads CASSYATRGTGLNEQFF.

The chain uses TRBV5-6 and TRBJ2-3. CDR1 is SGHDT, CDR2 YYEEEE, per germline. The CDR3 spans 15 residues. The CDR3 protein is CASSLSDRYTDTQYF.

The chain uses TRBV20-1 and TRBJ2-7; TCRdb's D gene call, TRBD2, goes unchecked for lack of DNA. The germline CDR1 and CDR2 sequences are DFQATT and SNEGSKA (reference sequence). CDR3 size: 13 residues. This CDR3 is CSVRASGDYEQYF.

V and J are TRBV12-3 or TRBV12-4 and TRBJ2-3. The CDR3 extends over 14 amino acids. The CDR3 sequence is CASSLRTATDTQYF.

V gene TRBV28 combines with J gene TRBJ2-3; lacking DNA, the TRBD2 call made by TCRdb goes unchecked. Germline V gene lookup returns CDR1 MDHEN and CDR2 SYDVKM. The CDR3 covers 22 residues. This CDR3 is CASSLPQFVVGAGGSSADTQYF.

This rearrangement joins TRBV20-1 to TRBJ1-5. CDR3 length equals 14 residues. Germline-derived CDR1 and CDR2 are DFQATT and SNEGSKA (reference sequence). The CDR3 spells CSARVGASNQPQHF.

The V gene is TRBV27, the J gene TRBJ2-1; TCRdb's D gene call, TRBD1, goes unchecked for lack of DNA. The V gene's germline CDR1 is MNHEY and CDR2 SMNVEV (reference sequence). The CDR3 loop spans 15 amino acids. The CDR3 sequence: CASRLGGPGYNEQFF.

This chain links TRBV20-1 with TRBJ1-2; lacking DNA, the TRBD1 call made by TCRdb goes unchecked. This CDR3 spans 13 amino acids. Germline-derived CDR1 and CDR2 are DFQATT and SNEGSKA (reference sequence). The chain's CDR3 is CSAKGISNYGYTF.